This T cell receptor beta chain was obtained from a study of OX40 agonist ivuxolimab in advanced cancers. Across the whole study: Ivuxolimab is an agonistic anti-OX40 (CD134) antibody, and patients were treated with it. At approximately 83% male, the cohort had a mean age of about 55 years, ranging from about 20 to 79.

Individuals having autoimmune disease history or systemic immunosuppression were not enrolled. Germline CDR1 is SGDLS and CDR2 is YYNGEE. The J segment lost 7 bases and the V segment lost 3 bases, leaving 7 bases of the junction unmatched. This CDR3 has 14 residues. Whole-study results and caveats: The expanded peripheral T cells' antigen specificity was not determined.

Assay used: immunoSEQ multiplex PCR; TCRdb lists only in-frame clones, some missing. Among about 82,000 clones listed, roughly 85% were seen once. In regard to this clone: Its antigen is as yet unknown.

The chain links TRBV9 to TRBJ2-5, with TRBD1 identical over 9 bases. This TCR came from an adult with an advanced solid tumor such as melanoma, head and neck, liver or kidney cancer. This specimen consisted of CD4+ or CD8+ T cells sorted from blood, obtained in a trial of the OX40 agonist ivuxolimab. The CDR3 reads CASSGRDRETTQYF. The CDR3 nucleotides read TGTGCCAGCAGCGGAAGGGACAGGGAAACGACCCAGTACTTC.